This T cell receptor (beta chain) comes out of a study of T cells in Graves' hyperthyroidism and ophthalmopathy. Study overall: At initial diagnosis, before any treatment had begun, peripheral blood was obtained. General study findings and limits: In the blood, most expanded thyroid clonotypes above 0.001 appeared as well.

Active moderate-to-severe ophthalmopathy, Clinical Activity Score at least 3, NOSPECS at least 4, under 3 months' duration. In making diagnoses, clinical symptoms, serum thyroxine and TRAb, thyroid ultrasound and orbital computed tomography were all used. TCR beta CDR3 regions were amplified from RNA. The TCR CDR3 first-round RT-PCR relied on the HTBI primer set. TCRdb reanalysed the multiplex PCR reads using MiXCR and keeps one entry per CDR3 protein. The data contain a few hundred thousand distinct CDR3 sequences, roughly an eighth of them singletons. This CDR3 region has 24 residues. Per the germline V gene, CDR1 is DFQATT and CDR2 is SNEGSKA (reference sequence). V was clipped by 0 bases and J by 0 bases, with 36 bases between them. This clonotype came up a few times. Antigen specificity is unknown.

The rearrangement links TRBV20-1 to TRBJ2-4; D may match TRBD1 or TRBD2 (6 bases each). The sequenced material came from blood. The receptor was isolated from a woman aged 40 to 55 with Graves' ophthalmopathy. The CDR3 here is CSARDLVAGRASGASGVAKNIQYF. The CDR3 region has the DNA TGCAGTGCTAGAGATCTAGTGGCGGGGCGAGCTTCGGGGGCTTCCGGAGTAGCCAAAAACATTCAGTACTTC.